These 15 T cell receptor beta chains were sequenced from one sample in a study of CD8 T cells in ankylosing spondylitis. Study outcomes and limitations: A motif of eight or nine highly homologous TCR beta variants was seen as apparently characteristic of ankylosing spondylitis blood.

Each CDR3 protein gets one entry after TCRdb re-called the 5' RACE reads with MiXCR. The top ten clones hold approximately 40% of a sample with fewer than 250,000 distinct CDR3 sequences, 15% to 20% of them seen once. The antigens these receptors bind are not known. Sequenced input: blood, either unsorted or a sorted T cell fraction (not recorded which). The receptor set was obtained from a male donor with ankylosing spondylitis.

The rearrangement joins TRBV7-9 to TRBJ1-4, with no clear D. With 11 bases removed from V and 3 bases from J, the gap between germline ends came to 10 bases. Germline CDR1 and CDR2: SEHNR and FQNEAQ (reference sequence). This CDR3 contains 12 residues. The CDR3 region is CAAAEPNEKLFF. In DNA form, the CDR3 reads TGTGCCGCTGCGGAACCTAATGAAAAACTGTTTTTT.

This clonotype was found a few times. This chain joins TRBV12-3 or TRBV12-4 and TRBJ1-1; a possible D gene is TRBD1 (5 bases). The CDR3 runs 15 residues. Trimming took off 1 base at V and 4 bases at J, with 13 bases between the two ends. CDR3 protein: CASSLGDAGSTEAFF. The CDR3 DNA reads as TGTGCCAGCAGTTTAGGGGATGCAGGGAGCACTGAAGCTTTCTTT.

A few counts support this clonotype. V gene TRBV7-9 combines with J gene TRBJ2-3; 8 nucleotides match TRBD1. V lost 1 base, J lost 4 bases, and 4 bases stayed unmatched. The CDR3 sequence is 15 residues long. From germline, CDR1 is SEHNR and CDR2 FQNEAQ (reference sequence). CDR3 protein: CASSLVSGGADTQYF. CDR3 DNA sequence: TGTGCCAGCAGCTTAGTGTCAGGGGGCGCAGATACGCAGTATTTT.

The rearrangement joins TRBV4-3 to TRBJ1-4; D might be TRBD1 (5 bases). With 0 bases removed from V and 0 bases from J, the gap between germline ends came to 11 bases. The CDR3 spans 17 residues. The V gene's germline CDR1 is LGHNA and CDR2 YSLEER. In DNA, the CDR3 is TGCGCCAGCAGCCAAGATCGGGGGACTGCAACTAATGAAAAACTGTTTTTT. Protein sequence: CASSQDRGTATNEKLFF.

This clonotype has only a few counts. One base away lies a much larger clone, so this may be a sequencing read error. The rearrangement joins TRBV2 to TRBJ2-3; D is unresolved. Germline lookup yields CDR1 SNHLY and CDR2 FYNNEI. The CDR3 has 14 amino acids. Here the CDR3 reads CPSSDDSYTDTQYF. In DNA, the CDR3 is TGTCCCAGCAGTGATGACTCCTACACAGATACGCAGTATTTT. Based on the CDR3 plus reference TRBV2 and TRBJ2-3, the full variable domain is EPEVTQTPSHQVTQMGQEVILRCVPISNHLYFYWYRQILGQKVEFLVSFYNNEISEKSEIFDDQFSVERPDGSNFTLKIRSTKLEDSAMYFCPSSDDSYTDTQYFGPGTRLTVL.

This clonotype was found many times. The chain combines TRBV12-3 or TRBV12-4 with TRBJ2-7, with no clear D. The CDR3 extends over 12 amino acids. The ends were cut back, 2 bases at V and 5 bases at J, with 7 bases in the middle. CDR3 region: CASSLWADEQYF. The CDR3 DNA sequence: TGTGCCAGCAGTTTATGGGCAGACGAGCAGTACTTC.

This rearrangement joins TRBV4-2 to TRBJ2-1, with 12 bases that match TRBD2. CDR1 LGHNA and CDR2 YNFKEQ come from the germline V gene. The length of the CDR3 is 19 residues. V lost 3 bases to trimming and J lost 4 bases; unmatched junction nucleotides: 13. The CDR3 DNA follows: TGTGCCAGCAGCCACCTCACCGAACTAGCGGGGGGACCTTACAATGAGCAGTTCTTC. It is translated as CASSHLTELAGGPYNEQFF.

The V call is TRBV9, the J call TRBJ2-6; 7 bases are a match to TRBD1. This CDR3 spans 18 amino acids. V was pared by 2 bases and J by 2 bases, with 10 bases of the junction left unmatched. CDR1 is SGDLS and CDR2 is YYNGEE in the germline V gene. The CDR3 DNA is TGTGCCAGCAGCGTTCCCTCGCGACAGGGCCCTGGGGCCAACGTCCTGACTTTC. Amino acid sequence: CASSVPSRQGPGANVLTF. The whole variable domain, filled in from reference TRBV9 and TRBJ2-6, reads DSGVTQTPKHLITATGQRVTLRCSPRSGDLSVYWYQQSLDQGLQFLIQYYNGEERAKGNILERFSAQQFPDLHSELNLSSLELGDSALYFCASSVPSRQGPGANVLTFGAGSRLTVL.

The chain joins TRBV9 to TRBJ1-2; TRBD1 might be the D (6 bases). Looked up from germline, CDR1 is SGDLS and CDR2 is YYNGEE. The CDR3 covers 15 residues. V was cut by 1 base and J by 2 bases, with 12 bases left in between. Here the CDR3 DNA reads TGTGCCAGCAGCGTATACGGGGGCGCAAACTATGGCTACACCTTC. Translated, it gives CASSVYGGANYGYTF.

This clonotype came up many times. The chain has TRBV7-9 and TRBJ2-3; 7 nucleotides align to TRBD1. The ends lost 2 bases at V and 1 base at J; junction bases unmatched: 6. The CDR3 length is 16 residues. The germline CDR1 and CDR2 sequences are SEHNR and FQNEAQ (reference sequence). In DNA, the CDR3 is TGTGCCAGCAGCTTATCGAGGGGGCAGGGCACAGATACGCAGTATTTT. It codes for CASSLSRGQGTDTQYF. Drawing the rest from reference TRBV7-9 and TRBJ2-3, the complete variable domain is DTGVSQNPRHKITKRGQNVTFRCDPISEHNRLYWYRQTLGQGPEFLTYFQNEAQLEKSRLLSDRFSAERPKGSFSTLEIQRTEQGDSAMYLCASSLSRGQGTDTQYFGPGTRLTVL.

The chain uses TRBV4-1 and TRBJ1-1; 7 bases line up with TRBD1. The CDR3 loop spans 13 amino acids. Per the germline V gene, CDR1 is MGHRA and CDR2 is YSYEKL. The junction had 8 bases not matched to a gene; V was cut back by 3 bases and J by 10 bases. CDR3 bases: TGCGCCAGCAGCCAGTTGTCCCGGGACAGAGCTTTCTTT. Translated, it gives CASSQLSRDRAFF.

The V and J genes are TRBV11-2 and TRBJ1-1; no firm D call. V lost 8 bases, J lost 5 bases, and 12 bases lay in between. The CDR3 spans 12 residues. Germline CDR1 is SGHAT and CDR2 is FQNNGV. The CDR3 reads CASSPGVTEAFF. CDR3 DNA sequence: TGTGCCAGCTCACCCGGGGTTACTGAAGCTTTCTTT.

Ten or more counts support this clonotype. The V call is TRBV29-1, the J call TRBJ2-3; D is possibly TRBD2 (6 bases). Germline CDR1 and CDR2: SQVTM and ANQGSEA. The V and J ends lost 7 bases and 3 bases respectively, with 14 bases between them. The CDR3 extends over 13 amino acids. CDR3 loop: CSAPGLPTDTQYF. CDR3 bases: TGCAGCGCCCCGGGACTGCCTACAGATACGCAGTATTTT.

This clonotype was counted many times. The chain employs TRBV29-1 and TRBJ2-5, with D tentatively TRBD1 (5 bases). The CDR3 consists of 15 residues. V lost 4 bases and J lost 0, with 15 bases in between. Germline CDR1 is SQVTM and CDR2 is ANQGSEA. In DNA, the CDR3 is TGCAGCGTTGTAGACAGCGCTTGGTACCAAGAGACCCAGTACTTC. The encoded protein is CSVVDSAWYQETQYF. Based on the CDR3 plus reference TRBV29-1 and TRBJ2-5, the full variable domain is SAVISQKPSRDICQRGTSLTIQCQVDSQVTMMFWYRQQPGQSLTLIATANQGSEATYESGFVIDKFPISRPNLTFSTLTVSNMSPEDSSIYLCSVVDSAWYQETQYFGPGTRLLVL.

This clonotype has a handful of counts. The rearrangement links TRBV27 to TRBJ2-3, with 7 bases that match TRBD1. Trimming at V came to 5 bases and at J to 2 bases, leaving 7 bases not matched to a gene. The germline V gene encodes CDR1 MNHEY and CDR2 SMNVEV (reference sequence). The CDR3 covers 15 residues. As DNA, the CDR3 is TGTGCCAGCAGTGCCCTACAGGGGACCACAGATACGCAGTATTTT. Translation gives CASSALQGTTDTQYF.